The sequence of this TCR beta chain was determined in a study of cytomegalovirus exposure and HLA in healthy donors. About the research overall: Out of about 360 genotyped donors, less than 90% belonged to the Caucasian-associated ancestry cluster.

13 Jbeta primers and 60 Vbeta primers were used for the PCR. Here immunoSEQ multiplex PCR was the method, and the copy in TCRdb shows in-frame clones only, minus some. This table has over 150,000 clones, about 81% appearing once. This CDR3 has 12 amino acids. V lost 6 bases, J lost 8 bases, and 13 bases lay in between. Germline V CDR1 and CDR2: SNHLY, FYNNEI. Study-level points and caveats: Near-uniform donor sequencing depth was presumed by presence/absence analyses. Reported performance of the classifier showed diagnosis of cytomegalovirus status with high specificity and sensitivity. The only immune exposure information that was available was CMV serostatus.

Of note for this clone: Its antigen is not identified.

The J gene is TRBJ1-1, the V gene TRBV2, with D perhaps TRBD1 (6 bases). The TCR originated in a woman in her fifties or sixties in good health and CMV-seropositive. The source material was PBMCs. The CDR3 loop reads CASRNRVTEAFF. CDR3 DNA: TGTGCCAGCAGAAACAGGGTGACGGAAGCTTTCTTT.